The 25 T cell receptor beta chains reported below all come from one sample, sequenced in a study of identifying expanded T cells in peripheral blood. Using immunoSEQ multiplex PCR, the repertoire was profiled, and TCRdb retains in-frame clones only, with some absent. The data hold about 100,000 clones, with 80% to 90% observed a single time. The sequenced sample consisted of blood. These receptors were taken from a person aged 18 to 75 in good health.

The chain has TRBV20-1 and TRBJ2-5; the D is unclear. Germline V gene sequence: CDR1 DFQATT, CDR2 SNEGSKA (reference sequence). The CDR3 runs to 11 residues. Trimming shortened V by 5 bases and J by 4 bases, and 8 bases separated the two germline ends. The CDR3 bases are TGCAGTGCTCTACGGAGAGAGACCCAGTACTTC. Its translation is CSALRRETQYF.

The chain couples TRBV4-3 to TRBJ2-3; 13 nucleotides line up with TRBD2. CDR3 length equals 16 residues. Germline CDR1 reads LGHNA; CDR2 reads YSLEER. V was pared by 4 bases and J by 3 bases, with 4 bases of the junction left unmatched. The CDR3 sequence: CASSPQGLAGTDTQYF. The CDR3 DNA is TGCGCCAGCAGCCCCCAGGGACTAGCGGGGACAGATACGCAGTATTTT.

In the case of this clone: Other DNA variants within this sample encode the same CDR3. The chain recombines TRBV5-1 with TRBJ1-1; D gene unclear. V was shortened by 5 bases and J by 1 base, with 9 bases between the two germline ends. CDR1 and CDR2 (germline): SGHRS, YFSETQ. The CDR3 is made up of 13 amino acids. DNA for the CDR3: TGCGCCAGCAGTCTGGAAGGGAACACTGAAGCTTTCTTT. Protein sequence: CASSLEGNTEAFF.

The V call is TRBV7-9, the J call TRBJ1-6; TRBD1 matches 9 bases. V lost 5 bases to trimming and J lost 5 bases; unmatched junction nucleotides: 1. The CDR3 has 14 residues. Per the germline V gene, CDR1 is SEHNR and CDR2 is FQNEAQ (reference sequence). CDR3 sequence reads: CASSRTGDNSPLHF. The CDR3 DNA is TGTGCCAGCAGCCGGACAGGGGATAATTCACCCCTCCACTTT.

The V call is TRBV5-1, the J call TRBJ1-2, with 10 bases identical to TRBD1. This CDR3 has 13 residues. CDR1 and CDR2 (germline): SGHRS, YFSETQ. V gave up 6 bases and J gave up 6 bases; unmatched junction bases: 5. CDR3 in amino acids: CASTRTGGDGYTF. The CDR3 DNA reads TGCGCCAGCACTCGGACAGGGGGAGATGGCTACACCTTC.

This clone showed up just a few times. The CDR3, as DNA: TGTGCCTTCGCCGGGACAGGACTTTATGGCTACACCTTC. Protein product: CAFAGTGLYGYTF. The V gene is TRBV30, the J gene TRBJ1-2, with 8 bases identical to TRBD1. Germline lookup yields CDR1 GTSNPN and CDR2 SVGIG (reference sequence). With 7 bases clipped from V and 5 bases from J, the junction kept 9 bases outside the gene matches. CDR3 length: 13 residues.

The chain recombines TRBV7-6 with TRBJ2-5; D is uncertain. This CDR3 contains 13 residues. Between the trimmed V and J ends, which lost 1 base and 6 bases, there was a span of 9 bases. The V gene's germline CDR1 is SGHVS and CDR2 FNYEAQ. The CDR3 bases are TGTGCCAGCAGCTTAGATCCTGGGAAGACCCAGTACTTC. Translated, it gives CASSLDPGKTQYF.

The chain has TRBV5-1 and TRBJ2-7; the D is unclear. Germline CDR1 and CDR2: SGHRS and YFSETQ. CDR3 size: 13 residues. Trimming removed 0 bases from V and 3 bases from J, with 7 bases in between. CDR3 DNA sequence: TGCGCCAGCAGCTTGGACAGTTACTACGAGCAGTACTTC. Its translation: CASSLDSYYEQYF.

The V and J genes are TRBV5-1 and TRBJ2-7; possible D gene TRBD1, 5 bases. CDR1 is SGHRS, CDR2 YFSETQ, per germline. V lost 2 bases and J lost 0, with 12 bases in between. CDR3 size: 15 residues. The CDR3 region has the DNA TGCGCCAGCAGCTTCACTGGGGCTTCCTCCTACGAGCAGTACTTC. The encoded protein is CASSFTGASSYEQYF. Together with reference TRBV5-1 and TRBJ2-7, the CDR3 gives the full variable domain: KAGVTQTPRYLIKTRGQQVTLSCSPISGHRSVSWYQQTPGQGLQFLFEYFSETQRNKGNFPGRFSGRQFSNSRSEMNVSTLELGDSALYLCASSFTGASSYEQYFGPGTRLTVT.

The CDR3 bases are TGTGCCAGCAGCTTAGCAGGGGGAACTAACTATGGCTACACCTTC. Encoded protein: CASSLAGGTNYGYTF. V usage is TRBV7-9 and J usage is TRBJ1-2; tentative D call: TRBD1 (6 bases). Germline-derived CDR1 and CDR2 are SEHNR and FQNEAQ (reference sequence). Trimming shortened V by 0 bases and J by 0 bases, and 8 bases separated the two germline ends. This CDR3 contains 15 residues.

The CDR3, as DNA: TGTGCCACCAGCAGACTCCAGGGTGGGTCGGACGAGCAGTACTTC. It yields the protein CATSRLQGGSDEQYF. V usage is TRBV15 and J usage is TRBJ2-7; D might be TRBD1 (5 bases). V lost 2 bases and J lost 5, with 16 bases in between. There are 15 residues in the CDR3. CDR1 is LNHNV, CDR2 YYDKDF, per germline (reference sequence).

The gene calls are TRBV7-6 and TRBJ1-2, with D perhaps matching TRBD1 (5 bases). Germline V gene sequence: CDR1 SGHVS, CDR2 FNYEAQ. V was shortened by 4 bases and J by 4 bases, with 19 bases between the two germline ends. CDR3 length: 16 amino acids. For the CDR3, the DNA is TGTGCCAGCAGCTCAGTCCACCGGGGGGGAGTCTATGGCTACACCTTC. Its translation is CASSSVHRGGVYGYTF.

The chain is built from TRBV2 and TRBJ1-5; 9 bases map to TRBD1. The CDR3 runs to 15 residues. Germline CDR1 reads SNHLY; CDR2 reads FYNNEI. The junction had 6 bases not matched to a gene; V was cut back by 6 bases and J by 3 bases. The CDR3 here is CASRGGQGNNQPQHF. For the CDR3, the DNA is TGTGCCAGCAGGGGGGGACAGGGAAACAATCAGCCCCAGCATTTT.

The sample holds one count of this clone. The rearrangement uses TRBV7-2 and TRBJ1-5; no clear D. From germline, CDR1 is SGHTA and CDR2 FQGNSA. This CDR3 has 15 amino acids. The germline V and J ends were trimmed by 5 bases and 6 bases, with 17 bases remaining between them. The CDR3 protein is CASSRPGNFGQPQHF. CDR3 DNA: TGTGCCAGCAGCCGCCCCGGGAACTTCGGTCAGCCCCAGCATTTT. Supplemented by reference TRBV7-2 and TRBJ1-5, the full variable domain reads GAGVSQSPSNKVTEKGKDVELRCDPISGHTALYWYRQSLGQGLEFLIYFQGNSAPDKSGLPSDRFSAERTGGSVSTLTIQRTQQEDSAVYLCASSRPGNFGQPQHFGDGTRLSIL.

DNA for the CDR3: TGTGCCAGCAGTTACCGAGGGGGCTCTGGGAATGGCTACACCTTC. Translated: CASSYRGGSGNGYTF. The chain carries TRBV6-5 and TRBJ1-2, with TRBD1 identical over 7 bases. The CDR3 covers 15 residues. V was clipped by 2 bases and J by 6 bases; unmatched bases: 9. Germline CDR1 MNHEY, CDR2 SVGAGI.

This chain connects TRBV5-1 to TRBJ2-7; 8 bases line up with TRBD2. J lost 0 bases, V lost 5 bases, and 7 bases had no gene match. The CDR3 covers 15 residues. Germline values: CDR1 SGHRS, CDR2 YFSETQ. The CDR3 region has the DNA TGCGCCAGCAGGTCCACGGGGGGGAGCTCCTACGAGCAGTACTTC. Translating it yields CASRSTGGSSYEQYF.

The chain employs TRBV29-1 and TRBJ1-2; 8 bases match TRBD1. V lost 1 base to trimming and J lost 5 bases; unmatched junction nucleotides: 6. This CDR3 has 14 amino acids. Germline V gene sequence: CDR1 SQVTM, CDR2 ANQGSEA. CDR3 sequence (DNA): TGCAGCGTTGAAGGAGGGCAGGGGGCTTATGGCTACACCTTC. It codes for CSVEGGQGAYGYTF.

This clone was observed once. The chain combines TRBV5-4 with TRBJ2-2; possible D gene TRBD1, 6 bases. The CDR3 is made up of 14 amino acids. CDR1 and CDR2 from the germline V gene are SGHNT and YYREEE (reference sequence). V lost 0 bases to trimming and J lost 6 bases, with 9 bases between them. The CDR3 coding sequence is TGTGCCAGCAGCTTGGACAGGGAGTCCGGGGAGCTGTTTTTT. It is translated as CASSLDRESGELFF.

This clone occurred a few times. The J gene is TRBJ1-2, the V gene TRBV21-1. TRBV21-1 is recorded as a pseudogene. This CDR3 region has 14 residues. CDR3 bases: TGTGCCAGCAAGGAGGGACGAGCGGCCTATGGCTACACCTTC. It specifies CASKEGRAAYGYTF.

The chain employs TRBV12-5 and TRBJ2-2, with D perhaps assigned TRBD1 or TRBD2 (6 bases each). CDR1 is LGHNT, CDR2 FRNRAP, per germline. The V gene lost 5 bases and the J gene lost 3 bases, with 13 bases spanning the gap. This CDR3 spans 15 amino acids. DNA of the CDR3: TGTGCTAGTGGTATAAAGGGGGGTGACACCGGGGAGCTGTTTTTT. Translated: CASGIKGGDTGELFF.

The rearrangement links TRBV27 to TRBJ2-4, with D possibly called TRBD1 or TRBD2 (7 bases each). V lost 2 bases and J lost 4, with 9 bases in between. This CDR3 contains 14 residues. Germline CDR1 MNHEY, CDR2 SMNVEV (reference sequence). In nucleotides, the CDR3 is TGTGCCAGCAGTTTACAGGGGGGGAAAAACATTCAGTACTTC. Protein: CASSLQGGKNIQYF.

The rearrangement joins TRBV2 to TRBJ2-7; D perhaps matches TRBD1 (6 bases). The CDR3 sequence is 12 residues long. Germline V gene data show CDR1 as SNHLY and CDR2 as FYNNEI. With 4 bases removed from V and 6 bases from J, the gap between germline ends came to 10 bases. CDR3 bases: TGTGCCAGCAGTGTAACAGGGTTCGAGCAGTACTTC. The encoded protein is CASSVTGFEQYF.

The table lists this clone with a count of one. The gene calls are TRBV4-3 and TRBJ2-7; D is perhaps TRBD1 (6 bases). Trimming cost V 0 bases and J 5 bases, with 11 bases left between them. This CDR3 is built from 14 residues. Looked up from germline, CDR1 is LGHNA and CDR2 is YSLEER. The CDR3 is CASSQDPGDHEQYF. The CDR3 bases are TGCGCCAGCAGCCAAGACCCAGGGGACCACGAGCAGTACTTC.

With regard to this clone: At the DNA level, this CDR3 is encoded by other sequences in the same sample as well. This chain uses TRBV29-1 with TRBJ2-7; the D is unclear. V was clipped by 7 bases and J by 3 bases, with 10 bases between them. The germline CDR1 and CDR2 sequences are SQVTM and ANQGSEA. The CDR3 is 11 amino acids. The CDR3 protein is CSALHSYEQYF. The DNA of the CDR3 is TGCAGCGCCTTGCACAGCTACGAGCAGTACTTC.

This chain joins TRBV6-1 and TRBJ2-2; D possibly corresponds to TRBD1 (6 bases). From germline, CDR1 is MNHNS and CDR2 SASEGT. The CDR3 runs 15 residues. The V end lost 5 bases, the J end lost 1 base, and 11 bases lay between the germline ends. The CDR3 DNA is TGTGCCAGCAGTAAAACAGGGTTGAACACCGGGGAGCTGTTTTTT. It yields the protein CASSKTGLNTGELFF.